This is a list of T cell receptor beta chains from one sample in a study of TIL therapy for anti-PD-1-resistant metastatic lung cancer. Data came from immunoSEQ multiplex PCR; TCRdb stores just in-frame clones and leaves some out. In the table there are tens of thousands of clones, 80% to 90% of which are singletons. The sample here was blood, taken at baseline. The receptor source for this set is a person aged 25-85 years with non-small cell lung cancer. Each CDR3 is given without its conserved first and last residue.

v_gene: TRBV7-2; j_gene: TRBJ1-6; CDR3aa: ASSLGIGQNSPLH
v_gene: TRBV24-1; j_gene: TRBJ2-3; CDR3aa: ATSARGRVSTDTQY
v_gene: TRBV6-5; j_gene: TRBJ2-7; CDR3aa: ASSYRQLAYEQY
v_gene: TRBV7-2; j_gene: TRBJ2-1; CDR3aa: ASSLVSGINEQF
v_gene: TRBV6-6; j_gene: TRBJ2-5; CDR3aa: ASSSSSKETQY
v_gene: TRBV5-1; j_gene: TRBJ2-5; CDR3aa: ASSSGTGGETQY
v_gene: TRBV3-1/TRBV3-2; j_gene: TRBJ2-7; CDR3aa: ASSQGRVRYEQY
v_gene: TRBV30; j_gene: TRBJ2-1; CDR3aa: AWRYRVNEQF
v_gene: TRBV7-3; j_gene: TRBJ2-1; CDR3aa: ASSPLAGHHNEQF
v_gene: TRBV9; j_gene: TRBJ2-2; CDR3aa: ASSETGQGRSGELF
v_gene: TRBV10-3; j_gene: TRBJ2-5; CDR3aa: AISEQGGPGGETQY
v_gene: TRBV4-3; j_gene: TRBJ2-2; CDR3aa: ASSQGDPNTGELF
v_gene: TRBV18; j_gene: TRBJ1-4; CDR3aa: ASSPRPEKLF
v_gene: TRBV6-5; j_gene: TRBJ2-5; CDR3aa: ASTGTGQETQY
v_gene: TRBV7-9; j_gene: TRBJ2-2; CDR3aa: ASSLGTVNTGELF
v_gene: TRBV6-2/TRBV6-3; j_gene: TRBJ1-6; CDR3aa: ASSPKQGSSNSPLH
v_gene: TRBV12-2; j_gene: TRBJ2-5; CDR3aa: ASRLAGQGVPQETQY
v_gene: TRBV29-1; j_gene: TRBJ2-6; CDR3aa: SVGQAYSGANVLT
v_gene: TRBV5-8; j_gene: TRBJ1-4; CDR3aa: ASSPRTTTNEKLF
v_gene: TRBV28; j_gene: TRBJ1-2; CDR3aa: ASSVLHGGYT
v_gene: TRBV20-1; j_gene: TRBJ1-6; CDR3aa: SASTVTSSYNSPLH
v_gene: TRBV2; j_gene: TRBJ2-3; CDR3aa: ASSRALGGGTQY
v_gene: TRBV19; j_gene: TRBJ1-5; CDR3aa: ASSPGQNQPQH
v_gene: TRBV4-1; j_gene: TRBJ2-2; CDR3aa: ASSLGLAGVRGTGELF
v_gene: TRBV7-2; j_gene: TRBJ2-3; CDR3aa: ASSLAPERRVSTDTQY
v_gene: TRBV28; j_gene: TRBJ2-2; CDR3aa: ASSLTSANTGELF
v_gene: TRBV19; j_gene: TRBJ1-2; CDR3aa: ASSTGGGYGYT
v_gene: TRBV5-1; j_gene: TRBJ2-3; CDR3aa: ASSLAGQGYTDTQY
v_gene: TRBV5-4; j_gene: TRBJ2-2; CDR3aa: ASSPETYLAGELF